These T cell receptor beta chains were read from a single sample in a study of blood T cell dynamics during melanoma immunotherapy. Sequencing used immunoSEQ multiplex PCR; TCRdb keeps in-frame clones, though not all of them. The data contain about 840 clones, roughly 84% of them seen just once; the ten biggest clones take up 8% to 10%. The sample here was CD8+ T cells from blood, taken from a patient treated with checkpoint blockade. The receptors shown here come from a human donor with melanoma. The CDR3 runs from the conserved cysteine through the conserved F or W. The order of the fields is clone size, V gene, J gene, D gene, CDR3 protein, CDR3 DNA. The D gene is left open where the match is weak. Clone size is stated in some rows and not others, as once, few, many or a class when expanded.

abundance: few; v_gene: TRBV10-3; j_gene: TRBJ1-4; d_gene: NA; CDR3aa: CAISESGATNEKLFF; CDR3nt: TGTGCCATCAGTGAGTCGGGCGCAACTAATGAAAAACTGTTTTTT
abundance: NA; v_gene: TRBV7-9; j_gene: TRBJ2-7; d_gene: TRBD1; CDR3aa: CASSLAILTGQDPYEQYF; CDR3nt: TGTGCCAGCAGCTTGGCAATTCTAACGGGACAGGATCCCTACGAGCAGTACTTC
abundance: NA; v_gene: TRBV9; j_gene: TRBJ2-5; d_gene: NA; CDR3aa: CASSLSKTASTQETQYF; CDR3nt: TGTGCCAGCAGCTTATCCAAGACGGCTAGCACCCAAGAGACCCAGTACTTC
abundance: NA; v_gene: TRBV7-9; j_gene: TRBJ2-5; d_gene: NA; CDR3aa: CASSSSGAGVLETQYF; CDR3nt: TGTGCCAGCAGCTCCTCAGGGGCGGGGGTACTAGAGACCCAGTACTTC
abundance: NA; v_gene: TRBV6-6; j_gene: TRBJ2-1; d_gene: NA; CDR3aa: CASSYSIGNEQFF; CDR3nt: TGTGCCAGCAGTTACTCGATAGGGAATGAGCAGTTCTTC
abundance: NA; v_gene: TRBV27; j_gene: TRBJ2-5; d_gene: TRBD2; CDR3aa: CASKAFGRAGAPSYQETQYF; CDR3nt: TGTGCCAGCAAGGCGTTTGGGCGAGCGGGAGCCCCTTCGTACCAAGAGACCCAGTACTTC
abundance: few; v_gene: TRBV21-1; j_gene: TRBJ2-7; d_gene: NA; CDR3aa: CASSPGPGKGTYEQYF; CDR3nt: TGTGCCAGCAGCCCAGGTCCGGGGAAAGGGACCTACGAGCAGTACTTC
abundance: NA; v_gene: TRBV6-1; j_gene: TRBJ1-1; d_gene: TRBD1; CDR3aa: CASPPGTGGNTEAFF; CDR3nt: TGTGCCAGCCCACCGGGGACAGGGGGGAACACTGAAGCTTTCTTT
abundance: NA; v_gene: TRBV11-2; j_gene: TRBJ2-1; d_gene: TRBD2; CDR3aa: CASSSGLAWNEQFF; CDR3nt: TGTGCCAGCAGCTCGGGACTAGCCTGGAATGAGCAGTTCTTC
abundance: NA; v_gene: TRBV2; j_gene: TRBJ2-2; d_gene: NA; CDR3aa: CASSPTRTGELFF; CDR3nt: TGTGCCAGCAGCCCAACTAGGACCGGGGAGCTGTTTTTT
abundance: NA; v_gene: TRBV28; j_gene: TRBJ2-1; d_gene: NA; CDR3aa: CASSLFSGDNEQFF; CDR3nt: TGTGCCAGCAGTTTATTCTCAGGAGACAATGAGCAGTTCTTC
abundance: NA; v_gene: TRBV28; j_gene: TRBJ1-1; d_gene: NA; CDR3aa: CASSSPPTGVTEAFF; CDR3nt: TGTGCCAGCAGTTCCCCCCCGACGGGGGTGACTGAAGCTTTCTTT
abundance: NA; v_gene: TRBV4-1; j_gene: TRBJ2-1; d_gene: TRBD1; CDR3aa: CASSQAPGQYNEQFF; CDR3nt: TGCGCCAGCAGCCAAGCACCGGGACAGTACAATGAGCAGTTCTTC
abundance: NA; v_gene: TRBV11-2; j_gene: TRBJ2-5; d_gene: NA; CDR3aa: CASSSTREQYF; CDR3nt: TGTGCCAGCAGCAGCACGAGGGAGCAGTACTTC
abundance: NA; v_gene: TRBV4-2; j_gene: TRBJ1-1; d_gene: NA; CDR3aa: CASSQGRNTEAFF; CDR3nt: TGTGCCAGCAGCCAAGGCAGGAACACTGAAGCTTTCTTT
abundance: NA; v_gene: TRBV12-5; j_gene: TRBJ2-7; d_gene: NA; CDR3aa: CASGLGDGAYEQYF; CDR3nt: TGTGCTAGTGGTTTGGGGGACGGAGCCTACGAGCAGTACTTC
abundance: NA; v_gene: TRBV28; j_gene: TRBJ1-5; d_gene: TRBD1; CDR3aa: CASRVMTGINNQPQHF; CDR3nt: TGTGCCAGCAGGGTAATGACAGGGATCAACAATCAGCCCCAGCATTTT
abundance: NA; v_gene: TRBV27; j_gene: TRBJ2-3; d_gene: NA; CDR3aa: CASRGVVPDTQYF; CDR3nt: TGTGCCAGCAGGGGGGTCGTCCCAGATACGCAGTATTTT
abundance: few; v_gene: TRBV15; j_gene: TRBJ1-3; d_gene: NA; CDR3aa: CATSRDKGTGRGNTIYF; CDR3nt: TGTGCCACCAGCAGAGATAAAGGCACAGGGAGAGGAAACACCATATATTTT
abundance: NA; v_gene: TRBV9; j_gene: TRBJ2-2; d_gene: NA; CDR3aa: CASSTSSGELFF; CDR3nt: TGTGCCAGCAGCACTTCCTCCGGGGAGCTGTTTTTT
abundance: NA; v_gene: TRBV5-6; j_gene: TRBJ1-1; d_gene: NA; CDR3aa: CASSLEGGAEAFF; CDR3nt: TGTGCCAGCAGCTTGGAGGGGGGCGCTGAAGCTTTCTTT
abundance: NA; v_gene: TRBV5-1; j_gene: TRBJ2-2; d_gene: NA; CDR3aa: CASSLDQIRTGELFF; CDR3nt: TGCGCCAGCAGCTTGGACCAGATCCGCACCGGGGAGCTGTTTTTT
abundance: NA; v_gene: TRBV27; j_gene: TRBJ2-1; d_gene: TRBD2; CDR3aa: CASSFGLAGGYEQFF; CDR3nt: TGTGCCAGCAGTTTTGGGCTAGCGGGAGGGTATGAGCAGTTCTTC
abundance: NA; v_gene: TRBV19; j_gene: TRBJ2-1; d_gene: TRBD1; CDR3aa: CASSPRQGVYNEQFF; CDR3nt: TGTGCCAGTAGTCCCCGACAGGGGGTTTACAATGAGCAGTTCTTC
abundance: NA; v_gene: TRBV10-2; j_gene: TRBJ2-3; d_gene: NA; CDR3aa: CASLRDRTDTQYF; CDR3nt: TGCGCCAGCCTCCGGGACCGCACAGATACGCAGTATTTT
abundance: NA; v_gene: TRBV7-2; j_gene: TRBJ2-7; d_gene: TRBD1; CDR3aa: CASSSDRENEQYF; CDR3nt: TGTGCCAGCAGCTCCGACAGGGAAAACGAGCAGTACTTC
abundance: NA; v_gene: TRBV5-8; j_gene: TRBJ2-4; d_gene: TRBD1; CDR3aa: CASSPETGGSSIQYF; CDR3nt: TGTGCCAGCAGCCCCGAGACAGGGGGATCCTCCATTCAGTACTTC
abundance: NA; v_gene: TRBV10-3; j_gene: TRBJ1-5; d_gene: NA; CDR3aa: CAISEAGASNQPQHF; CDR3nt: TGTGCCATCAGTGAGGCCGGTGCGAGCAATCAGCCCCAGCATTTT
abundance: NA; v_gene: TRBV6-1; j_gene: TRBJ2-7; d_gene: NA; CDR3aa: CASASYEQYF; CDR3nt: TGTGCCAGCGCTAGCTACGAGCAGTACTTC
abundance: NA; v_gene: TRBV11-1; j_gene: TRBJ1-1; d_gene: NA; CDR3aa: CASSPVGSGGGTEAFF; CDR3nt: TGTGCCAGCAGCCCCGTCGGATCCGGGGGTGGTACTGAAGCTTTCTTT
abundance: NA; v_gene: TRBV10-3; j_gene: TRBJ2-1; d_gene: NA; CDR3aa: CAISETGSSEQFF; CDR3nt: TGTGCCATCAGTGAGACCGGCAGCAGTGAGCAGTTCTTC
abundance: NA; v_gene: TRBV7-3; j_gene: TRBJ2-1; d_gene: NA; CDR3aa: CASSQMGPGSLYDEQFF; CDR3nt: TGTGCCAGCAGCCAGATGGGTCCAGGCTCACTTTACGATGAGCAGTTCTTC
abundance: NA; v_gene: TRBV2; j_gene: TRBJ2-4; d_gene: NA; CDR3aa: CASSVAEGRDIQYF; CDR3nt: TGTGCCAGCAGTGTGGCCGAGGGACGGGACATTCAGTACTTC
abundance: NA; v_gene: TRBV7-2; j_gene: TRBJ2-1; d_gene: NA; CDR3aa: CASSFAGNEQFF; CDR3nt: TGTGCCAGCAGCTTTGCGGGAAATGAGCAGTTCTTC
abundance: NA; v_gene: TRBV10-1; j_gene: TRBJ2-7; d_gene: TRBD1; CDR3aa: CASSARDRGGEQYF; CDR3nt: TGCGCCAGCAGTGCCCGGGACAGGGGAGGCGAGCAGTACTTC
abundance: NA; v_gene: TRBV7-2; j_gene: TRBJ2-1; d_gene: NA; CDR3aa: CASSPRASNYIYNEQFF; CDR3nt: TGTGCCAGCAGCCCCAGGGCTAGCAACTACATCTACAATGAGCAGTTCTTC
abundance: NA; v_gene: TRBV19; j_gene: TRBJ1-1; d_gene: NA; CDR3aa: CASSATRSGGLNTEAFF; CDR3nt: TGTGCCAGTAGTGCCACAAGGAGTGGTGGTTTGAACACTGAAGCTTTCTTT
abundance: NA; v_gene: TRBV6-4; j_gene: TRBJ1-1; d_gene: TRBD1; CDR3aa: CATLGQKNTEAFF; CDR3nt: TGTGCCACCTTGGGACAGAAGAACACTGAAGCTTTCTTT
abundance: NA; v_gene: TRBV7-9; j_gene: TRBJ2-5; d_gene: NA; CDR3aa: CASSLSEGMQETQYF; CDR3nt: TGTGCCAGCAGCTTATCGGAGGGAATGCAAGAGACCCAGTACTTC
abundance: few; v_gene: TRBV28; j_gene: TRBJ1-2; d_gene: TRBD1; CDR3aa: CASSLGGPGQGRYGYTF; CDR3nt: TGTGCCAGCAGTTTAGGCGGACCGGGACAGGGGCGCTATGGCTACACCTTC
abundance: NA; v_gene: TRBV9; j_gene: TRBJ2-2; d_gene: NA; CDR3aa: CASSAGPNTGELFF; CDR3nt: TGTGCCAGCAGCGCGGGACCCAACACCGGGGAGCTGTTTTTT
abundance: once; v_gene: TRBV5-1; j_gene: TRBJ2-3; d_gene: TRBD1; CDR3aa: CASRETGGLADTQYF; CDR3nt: TGCGCCAGCAGGGAAACAGGGGGGCTGGCAGATACGCAGTATTTT
abundance: NA; v_gene: TRBV27; j_gene: TRBJ2-7; d_gene: TRBD1; CDR3aa: CASQSGTATEQYF; CDR3nt: TGTGCCAGCCAATCTGGGACAGCCACCGAGCAGTACTTC
abundance: NA; v_gene: TRBV9; j_gene: TRBJ1-2; d_gene: NA; CDR3aa: CASGALGGFDGYTF; CDR3nt: TGTGCCAGCGGGGCGTTGGGGGGGTTTGATGGCTACACCTTC
abundance: NA; v_gene: TRBV15; j_gene: TRBJ2-2; d_gene: NA; CDR3aa: CATSRDSGGETGELFF; CDR3nt: TGTGCCACCAGCAGAGATTCTGGCGGGGAAACCGGGGAGCTGTTTTTT
abundance: NA; v_gene: TRBV18; j_gene: TRBJ2-5; d_gene: TRBD2; CDR3aa: CASSPSSGGAAGETQYF; CDR3nt: TGTGCCAGCTCACCAAGTTCCGGGGGGGCAGCAGGAGAGACCCAGTACTTC
abundance: once; v_gene: TRBV27; j_gene: TRBJ1-4; d_gene: NA; CDR3aa: CASSPKANEKLFF; CDR3nt: TGTGCCAGCAGTCCGAAGGCTAATGAAAAACTGTTTTTT
abundance: NA; v_gene: TRBV7-8; j_gene: TRBJ2-7; d_gene: TRBD1; CDR3aa: CASSFRAGGTYEQYF; CDR3nt: TGTGCCAGCAGCTTCCGGGCAGGGGGCACCTACGAGCAGTACTTC
abundance: NA; v_gene: TRBV28; j_gene: TRBJ2-7; d_gene: NA; CDR3aa: CASNTGYEQYF; CDR3nt: TGTGCCAGCAACACAGGGTACGAGCAGTACTTC
abundance: NA; v_gene: TRBV5-1; j_gene: TRBJ2-1; d_gene: NA; CDR3aa: CASSLAENNEQFF; CDR3nt: TGCGCCAGCAGCTTGGCCGAGAACAATGAGCAGTTCTTC
abundance: few; v_gene: TRBV7-9; j_gene: TRBJ1-1; d_gene: NA; CDR3aa: CASSLFGREAFF; CDR3nt: TGTGCCAGCAGCTTATTCGGCCGTGAAGCTTTCTTT
abundance: NA; v_gene: TRBV9; j_gene: TRBJ1-2; d_gene: NA; CDR3aa: CASSAGYGYTF; CDR3nt: TGTGCCAGCAGCGCCGGCTATGGCTACACCTTC
abundance: NA; v_gene: TRBV29-1; j_gene: TRBJ1-2; d_gene: TRBD1; CDR3aa: CSVEVRGRSRYGYTF; CDR3nt: TGCAGCGTTGAAGTTAGGGGGCGTAGTAGGTATGGCTACACCTTC
abundance: NA; v_gene: TRBV13; j_gene: TRBJ2-4; d_gene: TRBD2; CDR3aa: CASSSLAGGTHRYF; CDR3nt: TGTGCCAGCAGCTCACTAGCGGGAGGGACCCATAGGTACTTC
abundance: NA; v_gene: TRBV27; j_gene: TRBJ2-2; d_gene: NA; CDR3aa: CASGQGAGAGGELFF; CDR3nt: TGTGCCAGCGGCCAGGGGGCGGGAGCGGGCGGGGAGCTGTTTTTT
abundance: NA; v_gene: TRBV7-8; j_gene: TRBJ2-7; d_gene: NA; CDR3aa: CASSLGSGSSYEQYF; CDR3nt: TGTGCCAGCAGCTTGGGTAGCGGAAGCTCCTACGAGCAGTACTTC
abundance: NA; v_gene: TRBV13; j_gene: TRBJ1-5; d_gene: NA; CDR3aa: CASSTGGGPQHF; CDR3nt: TGTGCCAGCAGCACGGGAGGAGGGCCCCAGCATTTT
abundance: once; v_gene: TRBV27; j_gene: TRBJ2-7; d_gene: NA; CDR3aa: CASSFAHRAEQYF; CDR3nt: TGTGCCAGCAGTTTCGCCCATCGGGCCGAGCAGTACTTC
abundance: NA; v_gene: TRBV11-2; j_gene: TRBJ2-7; d_gene: NA; CDR3aa: CASSPNLSYEQYF; CDR3nt: TGTGCCAGCAGTCCAAATCTCTCCTACGAGCAGTACTTC